This T cell receptor (beta chain) was identified in a study of T-cell memory formation after mild COVID-19. As for the study in general: Largely donor-specific TCR clusters were found.

This clonotype showed up many times. The antigen remains undetermined. Compared with germline, one end of the junction differs, possibly owing to a read error. Study-wide points: Later expanders leaned CD4+, whereas day 15 to 85 contracting clones were balanced CD4/CD8.

A single record per CDR3 protein comes from TCRdb applying MiXCR to the 5' RACE reads. The data show over 150,000 distinct CDR3 sequences, with 13% seen just once and more than 3% held by the top ten. The CDR3 runs to 13 residues. Germline V gene data show CDR1 as DFQATT and CDR2 as SNEGSKA (reference sequence). The sequenced material came from PBMCs or a T cell subset sorted from them (not recorded which). This chain joins TRBV20-1 and TRBJ1-2, with 7 positions matching TRBD1. The receptor's source is a man younger than 35 who had mild COVID-19 (a few samples of this study predate the infection). Cell type and time point are not known. The DNA for the CDR3 is TGCAGTGCTTCGGGGGGACAGCTTAAACCCTTTCTATTC. It yields the protein CSASGGQLKPFLF.